This T cell receptor beta chain originates from a study of blood T cell repertoires in COVID-19 (TCRdb year 2020). Concerning the study at large: Collaborator samples came from the United States, Italy and Spain and covered acute and convalescent phases of COVID-19. The samples were drawn from the first 160 participants of the ongoing ImmuneRACE study and from 950 to 1,500 subjects provided by 6 global collaborators. The repertoires were released in a freely available public database meant as a resource for research on the immune response to SARS-CoV-2. Nearly every sample came with metadata listing a de-identified subject ID, COVID-19 status, age in years and sex. Deeply sampled blood TCRbeta repertoires from subjects exposed to, actively infected with, or recovered from COVID-19 were included in the dataset. Where available, HLA class I and class II types were taken from metadata supplied by the sample provider and were not determined by assay-based typing. The prospective study material was composed of cDNA or gDNA derived from T cells, B-cell-depleted T cells, or PBMCs. General conclusions and limits of the study: How much clinical and demographic metadata was included differed by source and by participant, and the metadata was provided uncurated.

Comment on this clone: The specificity of this receptor is unknown. No qualities accompany the bases; no much larger clone lies one base away.

TCRbeta CDR3 regions were amplified from genomic DNA using the immunoSEQ Assay, a bias-controlled multiplex PCR. On the authors' methods: Within the assay, amplification of reference gene primers was used to estimate how many nucleated cells each sample contained. Sequence reads were collapsed and filtered to measure the absolute abundance of every unique TCRbeta CDR3 rearrangement. For each sample, productive Simpson clonality was calculated as the square root of Simpson's diversity index over productive rearrangements. What TCRdb holds here is the immuneACCESS table cut down to in-frame rearrangements. Part of the clones is not present; checked against another copy, under half of the missing clones reflect an unresolved V gene, and the others are unexplained. From that table come the V and J calls and clone size; the DNA was used to work out D and trimming. Recorded for this sample are 20,000 to 25,000 clones; about 89% of them occurred a single time. In total, the top ten clones hold roughly 28% of the sample.

Each collaborating institution followed its own protocols to collect whole blood in K2EDTA tubes. For TCRbeta analysis, collaborators shipped samples as frozen whole blood, isolated PBMCs, or DNA extracted from either of those sample types. V has 5 bases trimmed and J has 4 bases trimmed; junction bases matching no gene number 10. Sequences SGHAT (CDR1) and FQNNGV (CDR2) are obtained from the germline V gene. Spanning cysteine to phenylalanine, the CDR3 consists of 16 amino acids. Just CDR3 DNA is preserved here, 48 bases in frame from base 1. The chain was built from TRBV11-2 and TRBJ2-7, and TRBD2 matches 11 of the central bases. Material for sequencing was peripheral blood. This sequence originates from a woman between 65 and 79 years old with active COVID-19. CDR3 protein: CASSPRLAGPFYEQYF. The DNA reads TGTGCCAGCAGCCCGCGACTAGCGGGGCCTTTTTACGAGCAGTACTTC.